This TCR beta chain was found in a study of Ad26.COV2.S vaccination and SARS-CoV-2 variants. The data were produced by immunoSEQ multiplex PCR, yet TCRdb's version contains in-frame clones alone and is incomplete. This sample has fewer than 400,000 clones; about 82% occur once, and the top ten carry approximately 2.1%. The treatment is: roughly 20 received Ad26.COV2.S at low or high dose, single or two shots; a few received placebo; per-sample allocation not given. Repertoires come from day 63 after the first vaccine or placebo injection. The CDR3 covers 15 residues. Germline assignment: CDR1 KGHSH and CDR2 LQKENI. V shed 0 bases, J shed 0 bases, and the junction held 2 bases outside the gene matches.

The source of this sequence is a person aged 18-60 years who received the Ad26.COV2.S COVID-19 vaccine or a placebo. The material was peripheral blood, obtained in a trial of Ad26.COV2.S vaccine versus placebo. The genes are TRBV18 and TRBJ2-7; 7 bases map to TRBD1. CDR3 in amino acids: CASSPPGTDSYEQYF. The CDR3 region has the DNA TGTGCCAGCTCACCACCTGGGACAGACTCCTACGAGCAGTACTTC.